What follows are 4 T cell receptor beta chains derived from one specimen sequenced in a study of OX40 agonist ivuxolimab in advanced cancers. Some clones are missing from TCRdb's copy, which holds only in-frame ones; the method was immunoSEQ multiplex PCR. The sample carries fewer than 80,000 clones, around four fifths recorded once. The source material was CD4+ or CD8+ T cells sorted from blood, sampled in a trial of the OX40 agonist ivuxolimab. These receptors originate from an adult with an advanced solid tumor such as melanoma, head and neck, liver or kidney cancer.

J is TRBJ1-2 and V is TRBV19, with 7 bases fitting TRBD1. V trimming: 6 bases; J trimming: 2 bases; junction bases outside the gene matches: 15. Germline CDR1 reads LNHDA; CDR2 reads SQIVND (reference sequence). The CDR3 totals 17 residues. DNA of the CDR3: TGTGCCAGTAGCGTTCCGGGACAGAGCCTCCTCAACTATGGCTACACCTTC. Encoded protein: CASSVPGQSLLNYGYTF. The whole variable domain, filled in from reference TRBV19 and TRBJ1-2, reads DGGITQSPKYLFRKEGQNVTLSCEQNLNHDAMYWYRQDPGQGLRLIYYSQIVNDFQKGDIAEGYSVSREKKESFPLTVTSAQKNPTAFYLCASSVPGQSLLNYGYTFGSGTRLTVV.

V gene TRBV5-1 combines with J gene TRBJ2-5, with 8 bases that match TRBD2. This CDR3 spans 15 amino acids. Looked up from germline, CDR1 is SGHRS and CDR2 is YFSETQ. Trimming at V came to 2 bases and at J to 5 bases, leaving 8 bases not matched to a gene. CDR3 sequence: CASSLAGAGRETQYF. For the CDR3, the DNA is TGCGCCAGCAGCTTAGCGGGAGCTGGTAGGGAGACCCAGTACTTC.

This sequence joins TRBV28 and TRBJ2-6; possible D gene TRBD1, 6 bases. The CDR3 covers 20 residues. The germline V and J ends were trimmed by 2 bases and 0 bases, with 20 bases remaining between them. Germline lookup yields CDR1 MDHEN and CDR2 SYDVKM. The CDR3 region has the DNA TGTGCCAGCAGTTTAGCGATTTCGGACAGCTACTTCTCTGGGGCCAACGTCCTGACTTTC. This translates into CASSLAISDSYFSGANVLTF.

CDR3 coding DNA: TGTGCCAGCAGCGCAAAGACAGGGGGGAACTACTATGGCTACACCTTC. It codes for CASSAKTGGNYYGYTF. The chain carries TRBV9 and TRBJ1-2; 9 bases line up with TRBD1. This CDR3 spans 16 amino acids. Trimming removed 3 bases from V and 3 bases from J; junction bases left unmatched: 9. Looked up from germline, CDR1 is SGDLS and CDR2 is YYNGEE. The whole variable domain, filled in from reference TRBV9 and TRBJ1-2, reads DSGVTQTPKHLITATGQRVTLRCSPRSGDLSVYWYQQSLDQGLQFLIQYYNGEERAKGNILERFSAQQFPDLHSELNLSSLELGDSALYFCASSAKTGGNYYGYTFGSGTRLTVV.